This TCR beta chain came from a study of cytomegalovirus exposure and HLA in healthy donors. The study ran its PCR with 60 Vbeta and 13 Jbeta primers. The table came from immunoSEQ multiplex PCR; TCRdb's copy has only in-frame clones and leaves some out. The table records roughly 180,000 clones, less than 90% of them present only once. The germline V gene encodes CDR1 SGHTA and CDR2 FQGNSA. This CDR3 has 15 amino acids. Trimming took off 0 bases at V and 2 bases at J, with 10 bases between the two ends. Study findings and constraints: A likely sequencing artifact accounted for one observed cluster of highly shared sequence variants. Available immune exposure information was restricted to CMV serostatus only. In a later analysis, roughly 17,000 TCR beta sequences were associated with HLA alleles at 0.05 false discovery rate. Per published accounts, TCR beta sequences correctly predicted the HLA-A and HLA-B alleles of most subjects.

This clone was recorded once. The antigen is unknown. The sequencing input was PBMCs. This chain connects TRBV7-2 to TRBJ1-1; D perhaps matches TRBD1 (5 bases). The TCR sequence derives from a man between 25 and 39 years old in good health and CMV-seronegative. The CDR3 sequence: CASSLAGGQNTEAFF. Here the CDR3 DNA reads TGTGCCAGCAGCTTAGCGGGGGGTCAAAACACTGAAGCTTTCTTT.